This TCR beta chain was found in a study of T cell responses to AZD1222 COVID-19 vaccine. The table came from immunoSEQ multiplex PCR; TCRdb's copy has only in-frame clones and leaves some out. The sample holds 150,000 to 200,000 clones, 85% to 95% seen once. The material was peripheral blood, obtained on day 0 of AZD1222 vaccination. The clonotype was recovered from an adult in good health.

The chain's CDR3 is CASSTGQGAEAFF. CDR3 nucleotides: TGTGCCAGCAGCACGGGACAGGGGGCTGAAGCTTTCTTT. The rearrangement uses TRBV12-3 or TRBV12-4 and TRBJ1-1; 11 nucleotides match TRBD1. The CDR3 spans 13 residues. V was pared by 6 bases and J by 6 bases, with 3 bases of the junction left unmatched.